What follows is one T cell receptor (beta chain) and its context. CDR1 SGHRS and CDR2 YFSETQ come from the germline V gene. This CDR3 region has 16 residues. The V end was cut by 0 bases, the J end by 0 bases, with 7 bases between. This record belongs to a study of cytomegalovirus exposure and HLA in healthy donors. This PCR relied on a set of 60 Vbeta primers and 13 Jbeta primers. Profiled with immunoSEQ multiplex PCR; TCRdb holds only in-frame clones, not every one. The sample holds about 140,000 clones, 79% seen once. The chain uses TRBV5-1 and TRBJ2-6; a possible D gene is TRBD1 (5 bases). The sequence derives from a man aged 18 to 30 in good health and CMV-seronegative. The material sequenced was PBMCs. CDR3 loop: CASSLGDSSGANVLTF. CDR3 coding DNA: TGCGCCAGCAGCTTGGGCGACAGCTCTGGGGCCAACGTCCTGACTTTC.